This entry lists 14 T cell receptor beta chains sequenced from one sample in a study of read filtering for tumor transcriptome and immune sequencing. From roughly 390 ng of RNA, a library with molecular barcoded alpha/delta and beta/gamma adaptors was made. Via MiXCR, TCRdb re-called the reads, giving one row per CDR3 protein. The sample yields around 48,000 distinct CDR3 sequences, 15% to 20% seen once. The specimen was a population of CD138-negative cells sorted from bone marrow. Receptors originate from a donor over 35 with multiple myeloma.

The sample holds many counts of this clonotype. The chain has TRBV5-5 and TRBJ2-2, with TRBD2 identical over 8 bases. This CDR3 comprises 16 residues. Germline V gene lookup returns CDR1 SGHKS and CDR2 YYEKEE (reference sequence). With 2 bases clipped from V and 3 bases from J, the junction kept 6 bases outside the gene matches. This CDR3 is CASSFSAGVYTGELFF. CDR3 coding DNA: TGTGCCAGCAGCTTTTCAGCGGGAGTATACACCGGGGAGCTGTTTTTT.

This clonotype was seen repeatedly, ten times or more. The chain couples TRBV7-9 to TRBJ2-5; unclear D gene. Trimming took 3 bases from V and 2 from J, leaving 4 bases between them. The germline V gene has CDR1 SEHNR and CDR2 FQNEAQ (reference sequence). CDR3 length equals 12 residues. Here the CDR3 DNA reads TGTGCCAGCAGCTTGAATCAAGAGACCCAGTACTTC. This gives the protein CASSLNQETQYF.

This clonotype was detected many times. The CDR3 sequence: CASSHRGPYNEQFF. CDR3 DNA sequence: TGTGCCAGCAGCCACAGGGGACCTTACAATGAGCAGTTCTTC. V usage is TRBV3-1 and J usage is TRBJ2-1, with TRBD1 as a possible D gene (6 bases). The CDR3 spans 14 residues. V was pared by 3 bases and J by 4 bases, with 10 bases between. Looked up from germline, CDR1 is LGHDT and CDR2 is YNNKEL (reference sequence).

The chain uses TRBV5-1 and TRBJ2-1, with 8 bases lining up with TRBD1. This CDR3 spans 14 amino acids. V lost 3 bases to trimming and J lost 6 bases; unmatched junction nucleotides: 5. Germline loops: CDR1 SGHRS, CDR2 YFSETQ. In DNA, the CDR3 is TGCGCCAGCAGCTGGGACAGGAATGCCAATGAGCAGTTCTTC. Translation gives CASSWDRNANEQFF.

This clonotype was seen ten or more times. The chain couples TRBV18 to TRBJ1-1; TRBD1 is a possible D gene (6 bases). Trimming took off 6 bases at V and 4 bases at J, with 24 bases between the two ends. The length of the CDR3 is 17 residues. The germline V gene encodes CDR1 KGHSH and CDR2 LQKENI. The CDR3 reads CASSRNHNREGGTEAFF. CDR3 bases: TGTGCCAGCTCCCGCAACCATAACAGGGAAGGCGGCACTGAAGCTTTCTTT.

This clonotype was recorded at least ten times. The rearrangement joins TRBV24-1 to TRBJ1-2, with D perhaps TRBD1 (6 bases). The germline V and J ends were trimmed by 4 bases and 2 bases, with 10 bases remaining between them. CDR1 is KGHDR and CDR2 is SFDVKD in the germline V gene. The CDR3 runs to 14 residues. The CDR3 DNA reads TGTGCCACCAGTGAACCGACAGGCAACTATGGCTACACCTTC. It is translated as CATSEPTGNYGYTF.

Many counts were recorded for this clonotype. CDR3 DNA sequence: TGTGCCAGCAGTTTGGGGGCAGAGACCCAGTACTTC. Its protein product is CASSLGAETQYF. The chain employs TRBV12-3 or TRBV12-4 and TRBJ2-5, with D perhaps TRBD1 (6 bases). The CDR3 contains 12 residues. The V end was cut by 3 bases, the J end by 4 bases, with 6 bases between.

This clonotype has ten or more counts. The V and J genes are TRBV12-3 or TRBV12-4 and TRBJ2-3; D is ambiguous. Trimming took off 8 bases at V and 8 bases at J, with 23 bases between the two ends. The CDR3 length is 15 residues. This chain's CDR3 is CASRSREDLMGTQYF. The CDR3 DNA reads TGTGCCAGCCGCTCACGCGAGGACCTGATGGGTACGCAGTATTTT.

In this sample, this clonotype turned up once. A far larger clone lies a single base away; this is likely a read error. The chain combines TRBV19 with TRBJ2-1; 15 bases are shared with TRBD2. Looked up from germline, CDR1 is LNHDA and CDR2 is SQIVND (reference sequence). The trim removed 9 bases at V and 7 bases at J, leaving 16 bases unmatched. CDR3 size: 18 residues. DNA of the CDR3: TGTGCCAGCAGCTCCCACGGACTAGCGGGAGGGCCTGGGAATGAGCAGTTCTTC. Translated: CASSSHGLAGGPGNEQFF.

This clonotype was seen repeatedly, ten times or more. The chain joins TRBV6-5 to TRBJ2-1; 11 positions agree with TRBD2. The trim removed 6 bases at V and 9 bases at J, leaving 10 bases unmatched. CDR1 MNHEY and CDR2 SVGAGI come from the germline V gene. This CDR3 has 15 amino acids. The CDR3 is CASRNVGSGRGEQFF. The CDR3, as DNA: TGTGCCAGCAGGAACGTGGGTAGCGGGAGGGGTGAGCAGTTCTTC.

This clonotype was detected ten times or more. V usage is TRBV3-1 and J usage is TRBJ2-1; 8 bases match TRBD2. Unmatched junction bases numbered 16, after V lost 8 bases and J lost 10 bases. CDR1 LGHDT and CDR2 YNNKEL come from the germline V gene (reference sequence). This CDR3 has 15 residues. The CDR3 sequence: CASGDPSGSGGEQFF. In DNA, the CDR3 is TGTGCCAGCGGAGACCCCTCAGGGAGCGGGGGCGAGCAGTTCTTC.

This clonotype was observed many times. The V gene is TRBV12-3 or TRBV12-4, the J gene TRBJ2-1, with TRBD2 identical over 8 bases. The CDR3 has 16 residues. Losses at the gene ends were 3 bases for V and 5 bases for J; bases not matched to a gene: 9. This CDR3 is CASSLGGTSRHNEQFF. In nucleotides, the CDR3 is TGTGCCAGCAGTTTGGGGGGGACTAGTCGGCACAATGAGCAGTTCTTC.

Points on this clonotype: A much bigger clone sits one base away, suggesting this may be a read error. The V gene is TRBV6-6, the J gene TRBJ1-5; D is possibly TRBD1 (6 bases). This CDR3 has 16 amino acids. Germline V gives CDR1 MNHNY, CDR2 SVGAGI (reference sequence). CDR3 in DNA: TGTGCCAGCATGCCCGCCAGGGGTGATCGCAATCAGCCCCGGCATTTT. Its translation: CASMPARGDRNQPRHF.

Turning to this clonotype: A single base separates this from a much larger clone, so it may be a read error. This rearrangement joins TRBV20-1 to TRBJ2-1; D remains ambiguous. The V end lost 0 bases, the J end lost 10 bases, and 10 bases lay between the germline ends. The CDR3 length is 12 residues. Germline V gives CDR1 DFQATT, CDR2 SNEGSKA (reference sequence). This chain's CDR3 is CSARESEVEQFF. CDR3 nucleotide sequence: TGCAGTGCTAGAGAAAGCGAGGTAGAGCAGTTCTTC.